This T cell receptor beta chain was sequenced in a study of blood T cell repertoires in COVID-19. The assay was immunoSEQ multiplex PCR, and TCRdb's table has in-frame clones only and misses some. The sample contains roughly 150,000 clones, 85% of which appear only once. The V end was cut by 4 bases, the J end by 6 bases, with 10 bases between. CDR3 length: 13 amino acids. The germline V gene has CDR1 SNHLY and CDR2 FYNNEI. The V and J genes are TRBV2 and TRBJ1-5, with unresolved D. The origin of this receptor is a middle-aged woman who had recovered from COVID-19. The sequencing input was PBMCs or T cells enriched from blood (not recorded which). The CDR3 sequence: CASSGSWLQPQHF. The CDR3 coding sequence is TGTGCCAGCAGTGGGTCTTGGCTTCAGCCCCAGCATTTT.